This record concerns one TCR beta chain sequence. Primers: 60 Vbeta forward and 13 Jbeta reverse. Clones were sequenced by immunoSEQ multiplex PCR, and TCRdb holds only the in-frame ones, with some missing. Of about 250,000 clones in the sample, about nine tenths are singletons; the top ten hold around 1.7%. Germline assignment: CDR1 MNHEY and CDR2 SVGAGI. V was pared by 0 bases and J by 0 bases, with 5 bases between. The CDR3 sequence is 14 residues long. The data derive from a study of cytomegalovirus exposure and HLA in healthy donors. About the study: An earlier analysis identified 120 million or so unique TCR beta sequences in about 200 million T cells.

This sequence was found in a girl aged 2 to 10 in good health and CMV-seronegative. The chain recombines TRBV6-5 with TRBJ1-2; D uncertain. Sample: PBMCs. CDR3 loop: CASSYSETNYGYTF. CDR3 nucleotide sequence: TGTGCCAGCAGTTACTCGGAGACTAACTATGGCTACACCTTC.